What follows are 17 T cell receptor beta chains derived from one specimen sequenced in a study of cytomegalovirus exposure and HLA in healthy donors. It was with 60 Vbeta and 13 Jbeta primers that the PCR ran. Profiling relied on immunoSEQ multiplex PCR, and the TCRdb table lists in-frame clones only, not all of them. The table records about 140,000 clones, approximately 84% of them present only once. The sample consisted of PBMCs. Source of these receptors: a woman aged 40 to 49 in good health and CMV-seronegative.

This clone appeared a few times. The genes are TRBV10-3 and TRBJ2-1; a weak D match, TRBD2 (6 bases). CDR1 and CDR2 (germline): ENHRY, SYGVKD. Trimming pared 9 bases from V and 4 bases from J, leaving 16 bases between. The CDR3 is 14 residues long. In DNA, the CDR3 is TGTGCCATAAGTTCTCCGGGAGCTTACAATGAGCAGTTCTTC. Its translation is CAISSPGAYNEQFF.

This clone was detected a few times. The CDR3 DNA sequence: TGTGCCAGCAGTTACTCTGAGCGGCAGTTCTTC. Its protein product is CASSYSERQFF. The chain combines TRBV6-5 with TRBJ2-1; D remains ambiguous. The CDR3 is 11 amino acids. Between the trimmed V and J ends, which lost 0 bases and 12 bases, there was a span of 6 bases. CDR1 and CDR2 (germline): MNHEY, SVGAGI.

The genes are TRBV15 and TRBJ2-7; D uncertain. In germline, CDR1 is LNHNV, CDR2 YYDKDF (reference sequence). The CDR3 is 12 residues long. V was trimmed by 3 bases and J by 6 bases, leaving 9 bases between them. In nucleotides, the CDR3 is TGTGCCACCAGCAGGCACGCAGGCGAGCAGTACTTC. This translates into CATSRHAGEQYF.

This sequence joins TRBV7-2 and TRBJ2-7, with D maybe TRBD1 (6 bases). Trimming took 5 bases from V and 2 from J, leaving 16 bases between them. CDR1 is SGHTA, CDR2 FQGNSA, per germline. This CDR3 contains 15 residues. CDR3 sequence: CASSLGAQFPYEQYF. The CDR3 nucleotides are TGTGCCAGCAGCCTGGGGGCCCAGTTCCCCTACGAGCAGTACTTC. Full variable domain (rest looked up from reference TRBV7-2 and TRBJ2-7): GAGVSQSPSNKVTEKGKDVELRCDPISGHTALYWYRQSLGQGLEFLIYFQGNSAPDKSGLPSDRFSAERTGGSVSTLTIQRTQQEDSAVYLCASSLGAQFPYEQYFGPGTRLTVT.

This sequence joins TRBV30 and TRBJ2-3; D possibly corresponds to TRBD2 (6 bases). The CDR3 spans 16 residues. Trimming stripped 0 bases from V and 6 bases from J, with 19 bases between. Germline V gene data show CDR1 as GTSNPN and CDR2 as SVGIG (reference sequence). CDR3 DNA: TGTGCCTGGAGTGTATTCGTTGGCGGGACCTCTGATACGCAGTATTTT. Its protein is CAWSVFVGGTSDTQYF.

The chain has TRBV25-1 and TRBJ2-5, with D possibly being TRBD2 (6 bases). The germline V and J ends were trimmed by 5 bases and 4 bases, with 14 bases remaining between them. Germline CDR1 reads MGHDK; CDR2 reads SYGVNS. This CDR3 is built from 14 residues. CDR3 bases: TGTGCCAGCAGTCAAATTGGGGAGGTAGAGACCCAGTACTTC. Protein product: CASSQIGEVETQYF.

The chain links TRBV28 to TRBJ2-7; TRBD2 matches at 9 bases. V shed 3 bases, J shed 5 bases, and the junction held 11 bases outside the gene matches. This CDR3 region has 16 residues. Germline V CDR1 and CDR2: MDHEN, SYDVKM. The CDR3 nucleotides read TGTGCCAGCAGTTTGATTGGGGGACTAGCTTTAAACGAGCAGTACTTC. This sequence encodes CASSLIGGLALNEQYF.

The gene calls are TRBV11-1 and TRBJ2-7; 9 bases align to TRBD2. The V and J ends lost 1 base and 6 bases, in that order; junction bases with no gene match: 7. This CDR3 comprises 15 residues. Per germline, CDR1 SGHAT and CDR2 FQDESV (reference sequence). The CDR3 sequence: CASSLVAGGPSEQYF. In DNA form, the CDR3 reads TGTGCCAGCAGCTTAGTCGCGGGAGGGCCGTCCGAGCAGTACTTC.

The chain uses TRBV9 and TRBJ2-2; 13 bases agree with TRBD2. Losses at the gene ends were 3 bases for V and 6 bases for J; bases not matched to a gene: 5. CDR1 is SGDLS, CDR2 YYNGEE, per germline. The length of the CDR3 is 16 residues. CDR3 sequence reads: CASSGGGLAGSGELFF. The CDR3 bases are TGTGCCAGCAGCGGAGGGGGACTAGCGGGATCCGGGGAGCTGTTTTTT.

The chain uses TRBV15 and TRBJ2-5, with D tentatively TRBD1 (7 bases). V was shortened by 2 bases and J by 4 bases, with 8 bases between the two germline ends. CDR1 and CDR2 (germline): LNHNV, YYDKDF (reference sequence). The CDR3 spans 13 residues. CDR3 loop: CATSRQGGETQYF. The CDR3, as DNA: TGTGCCACCAGCAGACAGGGGGGAGAGACCCAGTACTTC.

V usage is TRBV19 and J usage is TRBJ1-2; no definite D call. V lost 5 bases, J lost 2 bases, and 18 bases lay in between. Germline CDR1 is LNHDA and CDR2 is SQIVND (reference sequence). The CDR3 has 16 residues. The CDR3 reads CASSSGFKAINYGYTF. In DNA, the CDR3 is TGTGCCAGTAGTTCGGGTTTCAAGGCAATAAACTATGGCTACACCTTC.

This clone occurred a few times. This chain uses TRBV11-3 with TRBJ2-7; tentatively, D is TRBD2 (5 bases). Trimming removed 2 bases from V and 6 bases from J, with 11 bases in between. There are 13 residues in the CDR3. CDR1 is SGHNT and CDR2 is YENEEA in the germline V gene. The CDR3 sequence is CASSLYLASEQYF. Written as DNA, the CDR3 is TGTGCCAGCAGCTTATATCTAGCCTCCGAGCAGTACTTC.

This clone has a handful of counts. The CDR3 sequence is CASSLAWGGSAYNEQFF. CDR3 coding DNA: TGTGCCAGCAGCTTAGCGTGGGGCGGGAGTGCCTACAATGAGCAGTTCTTC. The rearrangement links TRBV7-2 to TRBJ2-1; TRBD2 agrees at 7 bases. V lost 0 bases, J lost 2 bases, and 7 bases stayed unmatched. Germline V gene sequence: CDR1 SGHTA, CDR2 FQGNSA. The CDR3 length is 17 residues.

The sample holds a few counts of this clone. This chain uses TRBV10-3 with TRBJ1-4; the D gene is possibly TRBD1 (5 bases). Germline CDR1 reads ENHRY; CDR2 reads SYGVKD. V was clipped by 0 bases and J by 6 bases, with 8 bases between them. The CDR3 runs 14 residues. The CDR3 loop is CAISESGRDEKLFF. CDR3 nucleotide sequence: TGTGCCATCAGTGAGTCTGGCAGGGATGAAAAACTGTTTTTT.

This chain uses TRBV27 with TRBJ1-2; unclear D gene. This CDR3 contains 13 residues. In germline, CDR1 is MNHEY, CDR2 SMNVEV (reference sequence). The V gene lost 10 bases and the J gene lost 4 bases, with 16 bases spanning the gap. The CDR3 coding sequence is TGTGCCACCAGAACCACAGCACCCTATGGCTACACCTTC. Its protein is CATRTTAPYGYTF.

This clone has only one observation. The V call is TRBV7-9, the J call TRBJ1-4; a possible D gene is TRBD1 (5 bases). The CDR3 covers 16 residues. Germline CDR1 and CDR2: SEHNR and FQNEAQ (reference sequence). V was pared by 5 bases and J by 2 bases, with 15 bases between. CDR3 nucleotides: TGTGCCAGCAGCCCTTGGGGCAGGAAGACTAATGAAAAACTGTTTTTT. Protein sequence: CASSPWGRKTNEKLFF.

The rearrangement uses TRBV4-3 and TRBJ2-3, with 7 bases lining up with TRBD1. V gave up 0 bases and J gave up 4 bases; unmatched junction bases: 10. The CDR3 contains 17 residues. Germline V gene lookup returns CDR1 LGHNA and CDR2 YSLEER. This CDR3 reads CASSQDEAGGEADTQYF. The DNA of the CDR3 is TGCGCCAGCAGCCAAGACGAGGCAGGGGGAGAAGCAGATACGCAGTATTTT.